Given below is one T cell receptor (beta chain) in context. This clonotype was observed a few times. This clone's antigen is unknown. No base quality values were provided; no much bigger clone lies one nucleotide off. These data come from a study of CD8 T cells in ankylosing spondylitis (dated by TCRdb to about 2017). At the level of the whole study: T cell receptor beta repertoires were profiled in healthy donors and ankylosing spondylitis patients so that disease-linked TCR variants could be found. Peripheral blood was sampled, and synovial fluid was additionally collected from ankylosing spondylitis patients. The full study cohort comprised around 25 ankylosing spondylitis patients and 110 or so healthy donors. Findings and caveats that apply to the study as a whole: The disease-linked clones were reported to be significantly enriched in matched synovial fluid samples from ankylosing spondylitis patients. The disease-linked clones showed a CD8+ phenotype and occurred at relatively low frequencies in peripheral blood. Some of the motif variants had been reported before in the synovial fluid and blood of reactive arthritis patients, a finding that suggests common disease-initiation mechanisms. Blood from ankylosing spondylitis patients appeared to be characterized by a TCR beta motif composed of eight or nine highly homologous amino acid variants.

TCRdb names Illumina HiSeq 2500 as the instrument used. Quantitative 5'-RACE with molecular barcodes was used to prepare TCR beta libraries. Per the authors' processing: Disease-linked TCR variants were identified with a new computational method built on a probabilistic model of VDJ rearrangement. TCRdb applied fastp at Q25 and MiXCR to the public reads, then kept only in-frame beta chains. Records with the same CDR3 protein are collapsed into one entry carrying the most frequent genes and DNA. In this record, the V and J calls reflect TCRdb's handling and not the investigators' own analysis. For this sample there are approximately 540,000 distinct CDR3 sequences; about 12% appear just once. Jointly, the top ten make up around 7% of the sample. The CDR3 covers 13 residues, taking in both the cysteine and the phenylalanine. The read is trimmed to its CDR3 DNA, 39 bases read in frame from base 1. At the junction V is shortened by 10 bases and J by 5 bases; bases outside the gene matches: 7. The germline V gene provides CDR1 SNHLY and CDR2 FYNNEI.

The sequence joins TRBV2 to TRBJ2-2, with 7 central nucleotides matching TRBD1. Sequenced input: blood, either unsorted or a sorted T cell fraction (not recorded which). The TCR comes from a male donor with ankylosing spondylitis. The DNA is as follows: TGTGCCACCCACAGGGGAGATACCGGGGAGCTGTTTTTT. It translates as CATHRGDTGELFF. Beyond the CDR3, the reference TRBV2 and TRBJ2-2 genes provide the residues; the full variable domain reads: EPEVTQTPSHQVTQMGQEVILRCVPISNHLYFYWYRQILGQKVEFLVSFYNNEISEKSEIFDDQFSVERPDGSNFTLKIRSTKLEDSAMYFCATHRGDTGELFFGEGSRLTVL.